The clone carrying this T cell receptor (beta chain) has a single count. Its antigen is unknown. Given a much more abundant clone one base away, this may be a read error. TCRdb itself ran the 5' RACE reads through MiXCR, one entry per CDR3 protein. The data show about 400,000 distinct CDR3 sequences, approximately 15% seen once. This entry is derived from a study of T-cell memory formation after mild COVID-19. Germline CDR1 LGHNA, CDR2 YNFKEQ. Trimming removed 5 bases from V and 5 bases from J; junction bases left unmatched: 2. This CDR3 region has 15 residues. Whole-study results and caveats: Contracting clones, day 15 to 85, had balanced CD4/CD8, and later expanders favored CD4+.

The sample taken for sequencing was PBMCs or a T cell subset sorted from them (not recorded which). The rearrangement links TRBV4-2 to TRBJ2-3, with 15 bases lining up with TRBD2. The TCR comes from a young man who had mild COVID-19 (a few samples of this study predate the infection). Cell type and time point are not known. CDR3 in DNA: TGTGCCAGCAGCGGACTAGCGGGGGGGCAAGATACGCAGTATTTT. Its translation is CASSGLAGGQDTQYF.